The 10 T cell receptor beta chains below come from one sample, sequenced in a study (dated by TCRdb to about 2015). The method was 5' RACE. Data came from an Illumina MiSeq. TCRdb passed the public sequencing reads through fastp at Q25 and MiXCR, retaining productive beta sequences. Rows with one shared CDR3 protein collapse into an entry with the most common genes and DNA. This sample is represented by tens of thousands of distinct CDR3 sequences; less than 30% of them were singletons. The ten most abundant clones make up roughly 4% of the sample. Specimen: memory CD4+ T cells sorted from a lymph node. Per the publication, the cell subset or site label means: memory CD4+ T cells, CD4+CD45RO+CD25-. These receptors were collected from a female donor with breast cancer.

Here the CDR3 DNA reads TGCGCCAGCAGCGCCACAGGGAACACCGGGGAGCTGTTTTTT. Translating gives CASSATGNTGELFF. V is TRBV10-1 and J is TRBJ2-2; possibly TRBD1 for D (5 bases). Looked up from germline, CDR1 is WNHNN and CDR2 is SYGVQD (reference sequence). The germline V and J ends were trimmed by 6 bases and 1 base, with 9 bases remaining between them. The CDR3 runs to 14 residues.

This clonotype was observed a handful of times. The genes are TRBV20-1 and TRBJ1-5; tentative D call: TRBD1 (6 bases). The V end was cut by 4 bases, the J end by 2 bases, with 15 bases between. Per the germline V gene, CDR1 is DFQATT and CDR2 is SNEGSKA (reference sequence). CDR3 size: 15 residues. CDR3 loop: CSATPLDRRNQPQHF. In DNA form, the CDR3 reads TGCAGTGCTACTCCTCTCGACAGGCGCAATCAGCCCCAGCATTTT.

To note about this clonotype: This may come from a read error, since a much larger clone is one base off. The chain couples TRBV7-2 to TRBJ2-7; no reliable D call. Between the trimmed V and J ends, which lost 7 bases and 9 bases, there was a span of 22 bases. The CDR3 runs to 14 residues. CDR1 is SGHTA and CDR2 is FQGNSA in the germline V gene. CDR3 coding DNA: TGTGCCAGCACCCAGACCGTGTCGACAACGGGGCAGTACTTC. This gives the protein CASTQTVSTTGQYF.

The chain couples TRBV27 to TRBJ2-2; D unresolved. This CDR3 contains 13 residues. V dropped 8 bases and J dropped 2 bases, with 9 bases sitting between them. Germline lookup yields CDR1 MNHEY and CDR2 SMNVEV (reference sequence). The CDR3 here is CASQVSNTGELFF. CDR3 coding DNA: TGTGCCAGCCAGGTTTCAAACACCGGGGAGCTGTTTTTT.

A remark on this clonotype: This may be a read error, as it is one base from a much larger clone. This sequence joins TRBV5-1 and TRBJ1-1; 8 bases are a match to TRBD1. CDR1 is SGHRS and CDR2 is YFSETQ in the germline V gene. The CDR3 has 13 amino acids. J lost 9 bases, V lost 3 bases, and 7 bases had no gene match. The CDR3 is CASSSQGGLKAFF. The CDR3 region has the DNA TGCGCCAGCAGCTCACAGGGGGGCCTTAAAGCTTTCTTT.

This clonotype was detected only a few times. V gene TRBV12-3 or TRBV12-4 combines with J gene TRBJ2-5, with 10 bases lining up with TRBD1. J was trimmed by 5 bases and V by 6 bases; bases with no gene match: 9. CDR3 size: 15 residues. The CDR3 sequence is CASSYRQGAVETQYF. The CDR3 DNA reads TGTGCCAGCAGCTACCGACAGGGGGCTGTGGAGACCCAGTACTTC.

In its sample, this clonotype was seen a few times. The chain joins TRBV20-1 to TRBJ2-5; D gene unclear. V was clipped by 3 bases and J by 3 bases, with 2 bases between them. The CDR3 runs 10 residues. The V gene's germline CDR1 is DFQATT and CDR2 SNEGSKA (reference sequence). The CDR3 is CSAREETQYF. The CDR3 nucleotides are TGCAGTGCTAGGGAAGAGACCCAGTACTTC.

The chain recombines TRBV5-1 with TRBJ2-1, with 12 bases matching TRBD2. The CDR3 spans 15 residues. J lost 4 bases, V lost 2 bases, and 1 base had no gene match. Germline V gene data show CDR1 as SGHRS and CDR2 as YFSETQ. For the CDR3, the DNA is TGCGCCAGCAGCTTCGGGACTAGCGGGTACAATGAGCAGTTCTTC. This codes for CASSFGTSGYNEQFF.

This clonotype was counted a few times. The gene calls are TRBV7-9 and TRBJ1-5, with unresolved D. Deletions cut 3 bases from V and 5 bases from J, with 5 bases between. The CDR3 loop spans 12 amino acids. Germline CDR1 and CDR2: SEHNR and FQNEAQ (reference sequence). The CDR3 spells CASSFDYQPQHF. The CDR3 region has the DNA TGTGCCAGCAGCTTCGACTATCAGCCCCAGCATTTT.

The chain uses TRBV7-3 and TRBJ2-1, with unresolved D. CDR3 size: 15 residues. CDR1 is SGHTA, CDR2 FQGTGA, per germline. Trimming shortened V by 5 bases and J by 0 bases, and 11 bases separated the two germline ends. CDR3 sequence reads: CASSPQSGSYNEQFF. CDR3 nucleotides: TGTGCCAGCAGCCCCCAGTCCGGCTCCTACAATGAGCAGTTCTTC. The entire variable domain, with the rest obtained from reference TRBV7-3 and TRBJ2-1, is as follows: GAGVSQTPSNKVTEKGKYVELRCDPISGHTALYWYRQSLGQGPEFLIYFQGTGAADDSGLPNDRFFAVRPEGSVSTLKIQRTERGDSAVYLCASSPQSGSYNEQFFGPGTRLTVL.